This TCR beta chain originates from a study of blood T cell repertoires in COVID-19. For the study at large: Samples came from the United States, Italy and Spain, spanning acute and convalescent COVID-19.

Per germline, CDR1 MNHEY and CDR2 SVGAGI. The V end lost 6 bases, the J end lost 1 base, and 12 bases lay between the germline ends. The CDR3 length is 15 residues. Residents of about two dozen US areas, aged about 18 to 89 years, made up the participants. Participants' own reports of clinical history determined their cohort assignment. Methods used by the authors: Using reference gene primer amplification, nucleated cell counts were estimated. Profiling relied on immunoSEQ multiplex PCR, and the TCRdb table lists in-frame clones only, not all of them. The V and J calls and the clone size are those of that table, but D and trimming were determined from the DNA. The data show 250,000 to 300,000 clones, approximately 84% seen once.

Sequenced material: PBMCs or T cells enriched from blood (not recorded which). The sequence came from a man aged 18 to 29 who had recovered from COVID-19. This chain uses TRBV6-5 with TRBJ2-2; D may be TRBD1 (6 bases). The CDR3 DNA sequence: TGTGCCAGCAGACCGGGACACCTGAACACCGGGGAGCTGTTTTTT. This translates into CASRPGHLNTGELFF.